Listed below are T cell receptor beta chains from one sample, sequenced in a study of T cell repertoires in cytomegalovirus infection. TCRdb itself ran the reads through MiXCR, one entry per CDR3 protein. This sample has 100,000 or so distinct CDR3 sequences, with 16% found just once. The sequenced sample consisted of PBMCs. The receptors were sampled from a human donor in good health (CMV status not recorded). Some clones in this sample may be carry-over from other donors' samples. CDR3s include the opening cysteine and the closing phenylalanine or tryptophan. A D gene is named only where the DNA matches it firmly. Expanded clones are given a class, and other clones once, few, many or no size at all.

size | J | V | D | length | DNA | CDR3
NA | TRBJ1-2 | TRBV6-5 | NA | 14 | TGTGCCAGCAGTTACAGTAGACAGGCCGGTGGCTACACCTTC | CASSYSRQAGGYTF
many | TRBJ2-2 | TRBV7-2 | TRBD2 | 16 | TGTGCCAGCAGCCCTCAGAGCGGGGGGGCCGACGGGGAGCTGTTTTTT | CASSPQSGGADGELFF
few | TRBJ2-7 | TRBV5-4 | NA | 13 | TGTGCCAGCAGCTTGGGACAGCGCTACGAGCAGTACTTC | CASSLGQRYEQYF
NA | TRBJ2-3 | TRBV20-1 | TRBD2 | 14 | TGCAGTGCTAGAAGCGGGGGGTTCCCAGATACGCAGTATTTT | CSARSGGFPDTQYF
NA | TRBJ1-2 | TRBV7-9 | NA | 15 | TGTGCCAGCAGCTTATACGACCTGCTCGGAAATGGCTACACCTTC | CASSLYDLLGNGYTF
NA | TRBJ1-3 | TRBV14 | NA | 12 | TGTGCCAGCAGCCCCCAGGGGTACACCATATATTTT | CASSPQGYTIYF
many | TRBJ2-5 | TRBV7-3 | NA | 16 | TGTGCCAGCAGCTCGATACAGGGACGTGTGACGGAGACCCAGTACTTC | CASSSIQGRVTETQYF
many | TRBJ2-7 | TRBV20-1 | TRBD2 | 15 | TGCAGTGTACCCGGGACTAGCGGGGTTGCCTACGAGCAGTACTTC | CSVPGTSGVAYEQYF
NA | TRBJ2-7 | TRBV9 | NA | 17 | TGTGCCAGCAGCGGAAATCCCTCGGGCCCAGGGGACTACGAGCAGTACTTC | CASSGNPSGPGDYEQYF
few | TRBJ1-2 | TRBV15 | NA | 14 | TGTGCCACCAGCAGACCGGACAGCGACTATGGCTACACCTTC | CATSRPDSDYGYTF
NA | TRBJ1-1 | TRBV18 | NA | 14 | TGTGCCAGCTCACCAGACTCCCGGGGCACTGAAGCTTTCTTT | CASSPDSRGTEAFF
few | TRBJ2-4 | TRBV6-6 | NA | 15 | TGTGCCAGCAATACAGGGACCCTAGCCAAAAACATTCAGTACTTC | CASNTGTLAKNIQYF
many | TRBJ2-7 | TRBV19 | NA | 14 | TGTGCCAGTAGAGATCGGGGGAGCTCCTACGAGCAGTACTTC | CASRDRGSSYEQYF
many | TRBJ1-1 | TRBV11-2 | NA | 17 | TGTGCCAGCAGCTTAACCGCCGGGACAAGTTTGAACACTGAAGCTTTCTTT | CASSLTAGTSLNTEAFF
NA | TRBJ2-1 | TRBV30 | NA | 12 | TGTGCCTGGAGTGTATTACGAAAACCATCCCGATTC | CAWSVLRKPSRF
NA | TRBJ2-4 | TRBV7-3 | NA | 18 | TGTGCCAGCAGCCCAGGGCCCACAGGGAGTGTGGGCAAAAACATTCAGTACTTC | CASSPGPTGSVGKNIQYF
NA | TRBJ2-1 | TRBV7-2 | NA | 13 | TGTGCCAGCAGCCTACCGCCGGTGGGTGAGCAGTTCTTC | CASSLPPVGEQFF
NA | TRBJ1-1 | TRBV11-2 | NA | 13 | TGTGCCAGCAGCTTAGTCGGGCAAACTGAAGCTTTCTTT | CASSLVGQTEAFF
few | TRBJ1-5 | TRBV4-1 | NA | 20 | TGCGCCAGCAGCCAAACCGTGGGACGGAGCACTTTCTTTAGCAATCAGCCCCAGCATTTT | CASSQTVGRSTFFSNQPQHF
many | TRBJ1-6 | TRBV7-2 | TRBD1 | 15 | TGTGCCAGCAGCTCCCCGGACAGGGGAATTTCACCCCTCCACTTT | CASSSPDRGISPLHF
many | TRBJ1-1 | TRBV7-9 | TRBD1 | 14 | TGTGCCAGCAGCATAGACAGGGGAGCGGGTGAAGCTTTCTTT | CASSIDRGAGEAFF
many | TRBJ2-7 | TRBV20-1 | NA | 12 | TGCAGCTGCTTGGGGCCCGCTTACGAGCAGTACTTC | CSCLGPAYEQYF